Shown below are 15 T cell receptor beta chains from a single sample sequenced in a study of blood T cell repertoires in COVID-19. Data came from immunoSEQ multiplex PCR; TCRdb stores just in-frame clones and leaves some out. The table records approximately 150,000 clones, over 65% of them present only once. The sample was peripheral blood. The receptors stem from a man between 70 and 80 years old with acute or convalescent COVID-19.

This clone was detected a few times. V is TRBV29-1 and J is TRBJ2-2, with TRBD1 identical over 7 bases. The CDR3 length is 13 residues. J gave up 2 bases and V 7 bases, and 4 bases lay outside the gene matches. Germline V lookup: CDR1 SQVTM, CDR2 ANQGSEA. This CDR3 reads CSGRDSNTGELFF. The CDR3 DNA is TGCAGCGGACGGGACAGTAACACCGGGGAGCTGTTTTTT.

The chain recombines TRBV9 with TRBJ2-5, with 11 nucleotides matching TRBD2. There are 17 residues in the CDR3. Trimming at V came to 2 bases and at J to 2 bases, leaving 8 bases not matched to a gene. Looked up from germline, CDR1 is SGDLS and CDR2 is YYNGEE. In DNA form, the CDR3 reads TGTGCCAGCAGCGTTCCGATAGCGGGAGGGCCGCAAGAGACCCAGTACTTC. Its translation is CASSVPIAGGPQETQYF.

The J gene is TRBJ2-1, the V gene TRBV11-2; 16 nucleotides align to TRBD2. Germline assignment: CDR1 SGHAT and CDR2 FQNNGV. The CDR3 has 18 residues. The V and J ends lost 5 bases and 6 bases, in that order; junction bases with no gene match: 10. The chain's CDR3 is CASSPGTSGRARVNEQFF. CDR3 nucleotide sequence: TGTGCCAGCAGCCCCGGGACTAGCGGGAGGGCCCGGGTCAATGAGCAGTTCTTC.

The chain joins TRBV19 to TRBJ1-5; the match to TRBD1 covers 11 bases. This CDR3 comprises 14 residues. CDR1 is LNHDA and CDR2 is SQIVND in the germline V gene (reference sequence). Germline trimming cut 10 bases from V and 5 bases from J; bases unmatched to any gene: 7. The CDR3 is CATTPGQGDQPQHF. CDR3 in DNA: TGTGCCACCACACCGGGACAGGGGGATCAGCCCCAGCATTTT.

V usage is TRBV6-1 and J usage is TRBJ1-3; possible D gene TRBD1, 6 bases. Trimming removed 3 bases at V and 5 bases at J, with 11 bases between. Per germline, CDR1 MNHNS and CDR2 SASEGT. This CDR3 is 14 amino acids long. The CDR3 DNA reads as TGTGCCAGCAGTGATCCGACAGGCAGAAACACCATATATTTT. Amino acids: CASSDPTGRNTIYF.

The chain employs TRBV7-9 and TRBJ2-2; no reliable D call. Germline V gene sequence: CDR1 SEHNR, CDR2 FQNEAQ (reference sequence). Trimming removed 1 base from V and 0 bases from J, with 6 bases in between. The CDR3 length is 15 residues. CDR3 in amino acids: CASSLVATNTGELFF. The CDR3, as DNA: TGTGCCAGCAGCTTAGTGGCAACGAACACCGGGGAGCTGTTTTTT.

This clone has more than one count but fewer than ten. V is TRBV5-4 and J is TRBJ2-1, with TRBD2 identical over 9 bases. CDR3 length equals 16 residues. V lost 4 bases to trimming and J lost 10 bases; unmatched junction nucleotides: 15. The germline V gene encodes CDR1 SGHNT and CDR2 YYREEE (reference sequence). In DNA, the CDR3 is TGTGCCAGCAGCCGCGCCGGGACTAGCAATTTACGGGAGCAGTTCTTC. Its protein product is CASSRAGTSNLREQFF.

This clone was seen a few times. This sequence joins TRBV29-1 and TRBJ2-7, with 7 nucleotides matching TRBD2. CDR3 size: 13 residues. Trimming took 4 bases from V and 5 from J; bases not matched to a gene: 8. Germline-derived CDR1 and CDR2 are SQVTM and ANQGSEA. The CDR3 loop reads CSVGVTAGDEQYF. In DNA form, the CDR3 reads TGCAGCGTTGGGGTTACGGCGGGGGACGAGCAGTACTTC.

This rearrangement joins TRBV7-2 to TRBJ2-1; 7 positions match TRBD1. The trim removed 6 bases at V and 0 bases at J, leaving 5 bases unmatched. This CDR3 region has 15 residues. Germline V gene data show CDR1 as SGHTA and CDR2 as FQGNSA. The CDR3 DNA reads TGTGCCAGCAGTTGGACAGGTAGCTCCTACAATGAGCAGTTCTTC. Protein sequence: CASSWTGSSYNEQFF.

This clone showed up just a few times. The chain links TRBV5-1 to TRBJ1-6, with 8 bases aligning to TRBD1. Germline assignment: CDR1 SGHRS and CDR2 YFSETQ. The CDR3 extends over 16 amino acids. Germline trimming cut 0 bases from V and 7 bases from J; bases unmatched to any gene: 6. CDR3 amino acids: CASSLGSGGVNSPLHF. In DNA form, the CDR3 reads TGCGCCAGCAGCTTGGGCTCAGGGGGCGTAAATTCACCCCTCCACTTT.

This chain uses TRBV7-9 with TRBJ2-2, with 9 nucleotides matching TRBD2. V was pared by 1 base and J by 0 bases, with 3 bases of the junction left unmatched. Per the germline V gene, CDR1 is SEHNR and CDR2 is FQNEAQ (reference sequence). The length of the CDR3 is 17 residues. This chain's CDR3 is CASSLVLAGTNTGELFF. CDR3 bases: TGTGCCAGCAGCTTAGTGCTAGCGGGGACGAACACCGGGGAGCTGTTTTTT.

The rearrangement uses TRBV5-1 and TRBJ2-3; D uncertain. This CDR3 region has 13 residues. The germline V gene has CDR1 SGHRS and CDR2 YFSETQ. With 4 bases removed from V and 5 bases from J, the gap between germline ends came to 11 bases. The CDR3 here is CASSTPARDTQYF. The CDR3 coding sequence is TGCGCCAGCAGCACTCCTGCGAGAGATACGCAGTATTTT.

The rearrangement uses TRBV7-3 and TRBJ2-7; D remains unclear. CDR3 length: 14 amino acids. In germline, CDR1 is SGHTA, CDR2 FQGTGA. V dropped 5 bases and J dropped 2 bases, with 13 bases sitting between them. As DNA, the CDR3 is TGTGCCAGCAGCCCAACCGGGTCCCCCTACGAGCAGTACTTC. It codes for CASSPTGSPYEQYF.

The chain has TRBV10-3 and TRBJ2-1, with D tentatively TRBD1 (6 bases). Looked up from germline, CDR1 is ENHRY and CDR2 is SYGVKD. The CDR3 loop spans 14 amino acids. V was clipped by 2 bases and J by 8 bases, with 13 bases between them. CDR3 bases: TGTGCCATCAGTGAGGGTAATTCAGGGGATGAGCAGTTCTTC. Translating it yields CAISEGNSGDEQFF.

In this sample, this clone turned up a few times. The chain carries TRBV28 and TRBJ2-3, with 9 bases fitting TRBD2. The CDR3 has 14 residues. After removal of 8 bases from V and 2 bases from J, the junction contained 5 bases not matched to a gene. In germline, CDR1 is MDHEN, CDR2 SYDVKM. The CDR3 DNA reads TGTGCCAGCCGACTAGCGGAGAACACAGATACGCAGTATTTT. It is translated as CASRLAENTDTQYF.